This TCR beta chain was sequenced for a study of T cells in narcolepsy. This CDR3 is 16 amino acids long. CDR1 is LNHDA and CDR2 is SQIVND in the germline V gene (reference sequence). The V and J ends lost 3 bases and 2 bases respectively, with 14 bases between them. Sequencing was performed with immunoSEQ multiplex PCR; in TCRdb, only in-frame clones are kept and a portion is missing. Among approximately 35,000 clones listed, roughly 80% were seen once. This chain joins TRBV19 and TRBJ2-1; possibly TRBD2 for D (6 bases). This clonotype originated in a human donor in good health. The sequencing sample was made of memory (CD45RA-) CD4+ T cells from blood. Written as DNA, the CDR3 is TGTGCCAGTAGTATCCCCCTAGCGAGAACCTACAATGAGCAGTTCTTC. Translating gives CASSIPLARTYNEQFF.